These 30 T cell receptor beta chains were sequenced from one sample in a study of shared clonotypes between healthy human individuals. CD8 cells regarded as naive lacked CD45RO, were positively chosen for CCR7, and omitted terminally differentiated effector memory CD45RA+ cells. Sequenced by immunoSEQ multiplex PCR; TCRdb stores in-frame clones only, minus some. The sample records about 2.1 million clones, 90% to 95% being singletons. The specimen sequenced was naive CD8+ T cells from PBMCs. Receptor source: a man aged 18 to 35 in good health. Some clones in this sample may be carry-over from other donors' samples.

The CDR3 sequence: CSALTSGLYEQYF. The CDR3 DNA sequence: TGCAGCGCCCTGACTAGCGGGCTCTACGAGCAGTACTTC. This chain connects TRBV29-1 to TRBJ2-7, with 10 bases identical to TRBD2. The CDR3 covers 13 residues. J lost 3 bases, V lost 7 bases, and 6 bases had no gene match. Looked up from germline, CDR1 is SQVTM and CDR2 is ANQGSEA.

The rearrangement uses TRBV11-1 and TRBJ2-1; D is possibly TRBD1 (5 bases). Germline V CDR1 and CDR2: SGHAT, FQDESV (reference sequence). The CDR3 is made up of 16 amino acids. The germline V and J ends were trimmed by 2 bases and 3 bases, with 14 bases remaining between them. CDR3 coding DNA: TGTGCCAGCAGCTTATTCAGAGACAGCTACTACAATGAGCAGTTCTTC. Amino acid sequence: CASSLFRDSYYNEQFF.

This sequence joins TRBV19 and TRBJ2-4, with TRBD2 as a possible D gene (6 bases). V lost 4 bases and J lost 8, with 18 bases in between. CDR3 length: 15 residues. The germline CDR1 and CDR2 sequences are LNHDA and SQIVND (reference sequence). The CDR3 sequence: CASSNTGLRGDIQYF. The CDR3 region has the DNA TGTGCCAGTAGTAATACGGGACTCCGAGGGGACATTCAGTACTTC.

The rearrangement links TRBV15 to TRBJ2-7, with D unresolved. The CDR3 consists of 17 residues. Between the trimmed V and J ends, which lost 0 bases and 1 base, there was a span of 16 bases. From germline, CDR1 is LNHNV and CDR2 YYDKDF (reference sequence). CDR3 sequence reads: CATSRDVRTTDSYEQYF. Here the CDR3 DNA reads TGTGCCACCAGCAGAGATGTAAGGACCACCGATTCCTACGAGCAGTACTTC.

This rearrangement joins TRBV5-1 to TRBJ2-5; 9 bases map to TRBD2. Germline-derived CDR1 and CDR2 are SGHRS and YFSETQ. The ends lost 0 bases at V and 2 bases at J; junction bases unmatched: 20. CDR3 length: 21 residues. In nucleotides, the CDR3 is TGCGCCAGCAGCTTGGATTCGAGGACTAGCGCCTGGAGGGGGGATCAAGAGACCCAGTACTTC. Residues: CASSLDSRTSAWRGDQETQYF.

The CDR3 reads CASSKDRTDTQYF. CDR3 bases: TGTGCCAGCAGTAAAGACAGAACAGATACGCAGTATTTT. The genes are TRBV25-1 and TRBJ2-3, with TRBD1 as a possible D gene (5 bases). This CDR3 spans 13 amino acids. The V gene lost 5 bases and the J gene lost 3 bases, with 9 bases spanning the gap. The germline V gene has CDR1 MGHDK and CDR2 SYGVNS.

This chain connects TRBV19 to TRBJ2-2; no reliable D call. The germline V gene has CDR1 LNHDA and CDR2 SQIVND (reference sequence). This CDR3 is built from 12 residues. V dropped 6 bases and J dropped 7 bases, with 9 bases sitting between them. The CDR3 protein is CASSRRLGELFF. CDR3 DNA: TGTGCCAGTAGCCGCCGGCTCGGGGAGCTGTTTTTT.

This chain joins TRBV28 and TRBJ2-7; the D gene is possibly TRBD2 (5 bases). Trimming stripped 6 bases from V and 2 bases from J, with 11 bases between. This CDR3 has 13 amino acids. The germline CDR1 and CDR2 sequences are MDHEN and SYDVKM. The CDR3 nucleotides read TGTGCCAGCAGCCGCCCCGGGGCCTACGAGCAGTACTTC. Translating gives CASSRPGAYEQYF.

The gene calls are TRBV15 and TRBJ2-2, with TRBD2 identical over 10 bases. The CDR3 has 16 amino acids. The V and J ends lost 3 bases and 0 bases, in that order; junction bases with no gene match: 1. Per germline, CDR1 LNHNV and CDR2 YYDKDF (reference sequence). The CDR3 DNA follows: TGTGCCACCAGCAGCACTAGCGGGGCGAACACCGGGGAGCTGTTTTTT. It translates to CATSSTSGANTGELFF.

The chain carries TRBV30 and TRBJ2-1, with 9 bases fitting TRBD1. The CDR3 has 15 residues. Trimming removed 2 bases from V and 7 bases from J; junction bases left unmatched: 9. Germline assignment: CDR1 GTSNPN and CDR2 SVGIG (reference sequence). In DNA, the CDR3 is TGTGCCTGGAGTCTCCCAAGGACAGGGGTAAATGAGCAGTTCTTC. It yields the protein CAWSLPRTGVNEQFF.

The chain's CDR3 is CASSQGFAATDTQYF. CDR3 coding DNA: TGTGCCAGCAGCCAAGGGTTCGCGGCGACAGATACGCAGTATTTT. This sequence joins TRBV14 and TRBJ2-3, with D uncertain. Between the trimmed V and J ends, which lost 1 base and 3 bases, there was a span of 11 bases. The CDR3 runs to 15 residues. The germline V gene encodes CDR1 SGHDN and CDR2 FVKESK.

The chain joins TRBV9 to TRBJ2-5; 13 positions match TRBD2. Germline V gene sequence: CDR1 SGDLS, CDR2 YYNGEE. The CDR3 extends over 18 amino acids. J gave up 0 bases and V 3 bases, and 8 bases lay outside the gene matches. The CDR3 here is CASSGNGTSGTYQETQYF. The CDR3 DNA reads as TGTGCCAGCAGCGGGAACGGGACTAGCGGGACCTACCAAGAGACCCAGTACTTC.

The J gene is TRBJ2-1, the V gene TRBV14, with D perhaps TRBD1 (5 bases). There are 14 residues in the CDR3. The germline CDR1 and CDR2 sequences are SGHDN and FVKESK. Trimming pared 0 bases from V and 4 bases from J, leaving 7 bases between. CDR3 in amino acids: CASSQEDKYNEQFF. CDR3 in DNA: TGTGCCAGCAGCCAAGAGGACAAATACAATGAGCAGTTCTTC. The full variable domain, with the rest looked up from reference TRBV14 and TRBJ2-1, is EAGVTQFPSHSVIEKGQTVTLRCDPISGHDNLYWYRRVMGKEIKFLLHFVKESKQDESGMPNNRFLAERTGGTYSTLKVQPAELEDSGVYFCASSQEDKYNEQFFGPGTRLTVL.

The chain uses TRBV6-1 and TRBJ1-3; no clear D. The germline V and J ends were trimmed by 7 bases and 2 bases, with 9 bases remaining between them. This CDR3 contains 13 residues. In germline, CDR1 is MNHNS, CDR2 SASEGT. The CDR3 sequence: CASIGPAGNTIYF. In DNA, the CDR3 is TGTGCCAGCATTGGACCGGCTGGAAACACCATATATTTT.

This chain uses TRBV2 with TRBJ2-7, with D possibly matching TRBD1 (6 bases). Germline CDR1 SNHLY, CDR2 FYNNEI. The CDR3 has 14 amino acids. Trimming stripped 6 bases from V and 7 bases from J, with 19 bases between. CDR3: CASRAQTGIWEQYF. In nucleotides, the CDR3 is TGTGCCAGCAGAGCCCAAACAGGGATTTGGGAGCAGTACTTC. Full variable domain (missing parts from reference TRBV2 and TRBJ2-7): EPEVTQTPSHQVTQMGQEVILRCVPISNHLYFYWYRQILGQKVEFLVSFYNNEISEKSEIFDDQFSVERPDGSNFTLKIRSTKLEDSAMYFCASRAQTGIWEQYFGPGTRLTVT.

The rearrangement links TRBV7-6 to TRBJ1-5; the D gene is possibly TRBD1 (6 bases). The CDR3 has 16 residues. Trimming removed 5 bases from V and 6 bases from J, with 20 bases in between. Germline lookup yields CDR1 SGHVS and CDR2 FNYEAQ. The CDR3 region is CASSASGQGLGQPQHF. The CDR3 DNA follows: TGTGCCAGCAGCGCATCCGGTCAGGGGCTTGGTCAGCCCCAGCATTTT.

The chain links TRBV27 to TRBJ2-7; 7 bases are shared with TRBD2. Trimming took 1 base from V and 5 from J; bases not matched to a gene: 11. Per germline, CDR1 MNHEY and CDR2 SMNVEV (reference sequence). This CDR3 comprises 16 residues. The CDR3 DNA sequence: TGTGCCAGCAGTTTATATATCGGCGGGAGAGCGCACGAGCAGTACTTC. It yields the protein CASSLYIGGRAHEQYF.

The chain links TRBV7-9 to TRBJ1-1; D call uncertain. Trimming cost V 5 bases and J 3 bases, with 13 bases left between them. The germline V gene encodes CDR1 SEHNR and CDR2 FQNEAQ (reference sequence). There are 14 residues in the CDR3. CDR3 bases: TGTGCCAGCAGCGAACACAGTCGGGACACTGAAGCTTTCTTT. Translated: CASSEHSRDTEAFF.

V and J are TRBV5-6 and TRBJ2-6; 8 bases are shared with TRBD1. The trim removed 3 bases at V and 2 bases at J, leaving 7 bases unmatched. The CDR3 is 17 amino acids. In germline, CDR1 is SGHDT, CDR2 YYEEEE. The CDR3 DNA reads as TGTGCCAGCAGCTGGGGGACAGGAACGGCTGGGGCCAACGTCCTGACTTTC. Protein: CASSWGTGTAGANVLTF. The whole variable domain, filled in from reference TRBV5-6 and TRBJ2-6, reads DAGVTQSPTHLIKTRGQQVTLRCSPKSGHDTVSWYQQALGQGPQFIFQYYEEEERQRGNFPDRFSGHQFPNYSSELNVNALLLGDSALYLCASSWGTGTAGANVLTFGAGSRLTVL.

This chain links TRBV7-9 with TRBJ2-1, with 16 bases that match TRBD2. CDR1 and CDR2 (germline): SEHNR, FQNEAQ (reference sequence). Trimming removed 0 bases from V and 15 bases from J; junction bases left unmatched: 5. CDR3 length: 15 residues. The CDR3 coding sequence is TGTGCCAGCAGCTTAGCCCCGGGACTAGCGGGAGGGCGGTTCTTC. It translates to CASSLAPGLAGGRFF. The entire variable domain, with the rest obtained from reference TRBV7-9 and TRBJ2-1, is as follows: DTGVSQNPRHKITKRGQNVTFRCDPISEHNRLYWYRQTLGQGPEFLTYFQNEAQLEKSRLLSDRFSAERPKGSFSTLEIQRTEQGDSAMYLCASSLAPGLAGGRFFGPGTRLTVL.

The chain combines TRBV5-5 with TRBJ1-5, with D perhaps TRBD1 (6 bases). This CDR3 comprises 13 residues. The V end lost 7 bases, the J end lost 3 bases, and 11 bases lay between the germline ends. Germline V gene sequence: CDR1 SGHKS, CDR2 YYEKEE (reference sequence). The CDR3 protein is CASGWGPNQPQHF. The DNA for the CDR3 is TGTGCCAGCGGGTGGGGGCCCAATCAGCCCCAGCATTTT.

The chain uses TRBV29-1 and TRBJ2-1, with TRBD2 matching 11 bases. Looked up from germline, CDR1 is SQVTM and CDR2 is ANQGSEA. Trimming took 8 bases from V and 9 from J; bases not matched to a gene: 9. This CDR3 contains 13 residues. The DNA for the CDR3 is TGCAGCTTAAGTTCTAGCGGGAGGTCTGAGCAGTTCTTC. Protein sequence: CSLSSSGRSEQFF.

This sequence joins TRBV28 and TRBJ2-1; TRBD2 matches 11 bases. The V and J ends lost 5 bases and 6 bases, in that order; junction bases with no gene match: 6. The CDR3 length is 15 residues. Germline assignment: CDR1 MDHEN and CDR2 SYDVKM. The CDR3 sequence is CASSQTSGASNEQFF. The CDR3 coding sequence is TGTGCCAGCAGTCAGACTAGCGGGGCCAGCAATGAGCAGTTCTTC.

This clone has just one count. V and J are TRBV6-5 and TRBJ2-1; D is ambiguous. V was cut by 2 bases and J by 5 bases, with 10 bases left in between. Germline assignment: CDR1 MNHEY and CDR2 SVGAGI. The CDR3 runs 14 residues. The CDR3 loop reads CASSYRIRNNEQFF. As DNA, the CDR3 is TGTGCCAGCAGTTACAGGATAAGGAACAATGAGCAGTTCTTC.

In DNA, the CDR3 is TGTGCCACCGGCGCCTACGAGCAGTACTTC. This translates into CATGAYEQYF. V usage is TRBV6-1 and J usage is TRBJ2-7; D gene ambiguous. Per the germline V gene, CDR1 is MNHNS and CDR2 is SASEGT. V was pared by 10 bases and J by 2 bases, with 6 bases between. The CDR3 is 10 residues long.

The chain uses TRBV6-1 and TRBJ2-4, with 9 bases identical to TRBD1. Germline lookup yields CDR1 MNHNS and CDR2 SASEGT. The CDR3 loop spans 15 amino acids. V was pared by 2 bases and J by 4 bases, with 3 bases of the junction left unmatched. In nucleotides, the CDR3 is TGTGCCAGCAGTGAATTCGGGACAGGGAAAAACATTCAGTACTTC. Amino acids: CASSEFGTGKNIQYF.

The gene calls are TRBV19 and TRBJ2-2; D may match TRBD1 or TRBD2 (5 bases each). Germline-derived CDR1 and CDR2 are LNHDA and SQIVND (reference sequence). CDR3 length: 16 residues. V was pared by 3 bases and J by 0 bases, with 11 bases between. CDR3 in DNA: TGTGCCAGTAGTATCGGGGCGAACCCGAACACCGGGGAGCTGTTTTTT. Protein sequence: CASSIGANPNTGELFF.

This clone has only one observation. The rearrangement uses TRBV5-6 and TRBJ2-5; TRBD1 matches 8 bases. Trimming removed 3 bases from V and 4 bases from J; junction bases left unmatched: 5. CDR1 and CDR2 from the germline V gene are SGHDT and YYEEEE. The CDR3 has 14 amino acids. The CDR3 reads CASSSRGRGETQYF. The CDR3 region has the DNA TGTGCCAGCAGCTCCAGGGGGCGAGGAGAGACCCAGTACTTC.

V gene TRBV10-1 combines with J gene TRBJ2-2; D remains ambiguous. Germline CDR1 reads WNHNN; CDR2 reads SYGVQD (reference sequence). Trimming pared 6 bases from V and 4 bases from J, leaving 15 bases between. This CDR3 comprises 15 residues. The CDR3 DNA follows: TGCGCCAGCAGCCTGCAACCCACCAGCACCGGGGAGCTGTTTTTT. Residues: CASSLQPTSTGELFF.

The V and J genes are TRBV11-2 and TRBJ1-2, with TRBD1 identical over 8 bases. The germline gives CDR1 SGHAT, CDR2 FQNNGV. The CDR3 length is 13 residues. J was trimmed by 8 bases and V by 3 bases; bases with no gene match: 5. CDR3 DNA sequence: TGTGCCAGCAGCTTCCAGGGGGCTGGAGGCTACACCTTC. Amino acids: CASSFQGAGGYTF.